These 8 T cell receptor beta chains originate from one sample sequenced in a study of cytomegalovirus exposure and HLA in healthy donors. 13 Jbeta primers and 60 Vbeta primers were used for the PCR. TCRdb keeps only in-frame clones here, not all; method: immunoSEQ multiplex PCR. Here the sample spans about 250,000 clones, 80% being singletons. Sequencing was carried out using PBMCs. These receptors came from a girl aged 2 to 9 in good health and CMV-seronegative.

This clone occurred a few times. The rearrangement uses TRBV29-1 and TRBJ2-7; D is uncertain. The CDR3 has 11 residues. Germline CDR1 SQVTM, CDR2 ANQGSEA. V was pared by 6 bases and J by 2 bases, with 8 bases between. This chain's CDR3 is CSVTTTYEQYF. CDR3 DNA: TGCAGCGTGACGACAACCTACGAGCAGTACTTC.

The DNA for the CDR3 is TGTGCCAGCAGTCCGGGGGACAGGGGCTACGAGCAGTACTTC. Translating it yields CASSPGDRGYEQYF. The chain links TRBV27 to TRBJ2-7; 10 nucleotides line up with TRBD1. The CDR3 covers 14 residues. J gave up 3 bases and V 5 bases, and 4 bases lay outside the gene matches. The germline CDR1 and CDR2 sequences are MNHEY and SMNVEV (reference sequence).

This clone was observed a handful of times. This rearrangement joins TRBV5-6 to TRBJ2-3, with 14 bases fitting TRBD2. Germline lookup yields CDR1 SGHDT and CDR2 YYEEEE. Trimming removed 3 bases from V and 2 bases from J; junction bases left unmatched: 2. The CDR3 loop spans 16 amino acids. CDR3 residues: CASSWGLAGATDTQYF. In DNA form, the CDR3 reads TGTGCCAGCAGCTGGGGACTAGCGGGAGCCACAGATACGCAGTATTTT.

V and J are TRBV4-1 and TRBJ2-6, with 10 bases identical to TRBD1. Per germline, CDR1 MGHRA and CDR2 YSYEKL. Losses at the gene ends were 5 bases for V and 5 bases for J; bases not matched to a gene: 12. The CDR3 totals 18 residues. This CDR3 reads CASSIRQGAGDWANVLTF. For the CDR3, the DNA is TGCGCCAGCAGCATACGACAGGGGGCGGGAGACTGGGCCAACGTCCTGACTTTC.

This chain's CDR3 is CASSERWGYF. The CDR3 DNA is TGTGCCAGCAGTGAACGGTGGGGCTACTTC. V is TRBV2 and J is TRBJ2-7; maybe TRBD1 (5 bases). Trimming left V 2 bases short and J 13 bases short, with 9 bases between. The CDR3 length is 10 residues. CDR1 and CDR2 (germline): SNHLY, FYNNEI.

This clone has more than one count but fewer than ten. CDR3 residues: CASSQKTGGSSEAFF. Here the CDR3 DNA reads TGCGCCAGCAGCCAAAAGACAGGGGGATCGTCAGAAGCTTTCTTT. V and J are TRBV4-1 and TRBJ1-1; 9 bases align to TRBD1. Looked up from germline, CDR1 is MGHRA and CDR2 is YSYEKL. This CDR3 is built from 15 residues. J was trimmed by 8 bases and V by 2 bases; bases with no gene match: 9.

V usage is TRBV2 and J usage is TRBJ2-1; 9 nucleotides align to TRBD2. Germline V gene lookup returns CDR1 SNHLY and CDR2 FYNNEI. CDR3 length: 15 amino acids. Trimming at V came to 6 bases and at J to 16 bases, leaving 19 bases not matched to a gene. CDR3 sequence (DNA): TGTGCCAGCAGGACCGTGGTGGCGGGAGGGCCGATTGTTTTCTTC. It encodes CASRTVVAGGPIVFF.

J is TRBJ1-4 and V is TRBV2; D remains ambiguous. The CDR3 consists of 14 residues. Germline CDR1 SNHLY, CDR2 FYNNEI. V lost 5 bases, J lost 0 bases, and 7 bases lay in between. Here the CDR3 reads CASSTPATNEKLFF. The CDR3 bases are TGTGCCAGCAGTACACCTGCAACTAATGAAAAACTGTTTTTT. Full variable domain (remainder filled in from reference TRBV2 and TRBJ1-4): EPEVTQTPSHQVTQMGQEVILRCVPISNHLYFYWYRQILGQKVEFLVSFYNNEISEKSEIFDDQFSVERPDGSNFTLKIRSTKLEDSAMYFCASSTPATNEKLFFGSGTQLSVL.